Each of the 31 T cell receptor beta chains below was sequenced from the same sample in a study of neoadjuvant nivolumab and ipilimumab in lung cancer. Clones were sequenced by immunoSEQ multiplex PCR, and TCRdb holds only the in-frame ones, with some missing. The repertoire includes about 38,000 clones, 89% of them detected once, and about 3.3% sits in the top ten. Here the sequenced sample was peripheral blood, taken before neoadjuvant nivolumab, alone or with ipilimumab. These receptors originate from an adult with non-small cell lung cancer.

This chain connects TRBV28 to TRBJ1-2; D remains unclear. Germline V gene data show CDR1 as MDHEN and CDR2 as SYDVKM. The CDR3 is 15 amino acids. Trimming took 8 bases from V and 3 from J, leaving 19 bases between them. The CDR3 region is CASQSSGNADYGYTF. CDR3 in DNA: TGTGCCAGCCAGTCCTCGGGAAACGCGGACTATGGCTACACCTTC.

The chain recombines TRBV9 with TRBJ1-3; no clear D. Germline CDR1 reads SGDLS; CDR2 reads YYNGEE. This CDR3 spans 16 amino acids. Trimming pared 0 bases from V and 0 bases from J, leaving 10 bases between. The CDR3 region has the DNA TGTGCCAGCAGCGTAGTCGACGTAATCTCTGGAAACACCATATATTTT. This sequence encodes CASSVVDVISGNTIYF.

This clone occurred once. This chain joins TRBV5-6 and TRBJ2-1, with 9 nucleotides matching TRBD2. Trimming cost V 5 bases and J 4 bases; bases outside gene matches: 4. The V gene's germline CDR1 is SGHDT and CDR2 YYEEEE. The CDR3 totals 14 residues. CDR3 region: CASRGGLAYNEQFF. As DNA, the CDR3 is TGTGCCAGCAGGGGCGGACTAGCGTACAATGAGCAGTTCTTC.

This rearrangement joins TRBV18 to TRBJ2-3; TRBD2 is a possible D gene (7 bases). CDR1 KGHSH and CDR2 LQKENI come from the germline V gene. The CDR3 loop spans 16 amino acids. Trimming removed 6 bases at V and 0 bases at J, with 16 bases between. This CDR3 reads CASSLTAGASTDTQYF. For the CDR3, the DNA is TGTGCCAGCTCCCTAACCGCGGGGGCTAGCACAGATACGCAGTATTTT.

The rearrangement joins TRBV5-6 to TRBJ2-7; 10 bases map to TRBD1. In germline, CDR1 is SGHDT, CDR2 YYEEEE. CDR3 size: 14 residues. V shed 3 bases, J shed 2 bases, and the junction held 2 bases outside the gene matches. CDR3 loop: CASSYGTGAYEQYF. The CDR3 DNA reads as TGTGCCAGCAGCTACGGGACAGGGGCCTACGAGCAGTACTTC.

The rearrangement links TRBV7-2 to TRBJ2-3; the D gene is possibly TRBD1 (6 bases). Trimming removed 1 base from V and 2 bases from J, with 16 bases in between. Germline CDR1 and CDR2: SGHTA and FQGNSA. CDR3 length: 17 amino acids. The chain's CDR3 is CASSLGSGRGDTDTQYF. The DNA of the CDR3 is TGTGCCAGCAGCTTAGGAAGTGGCAGGGGCGACACAGATACGCAGTATTTT.

The CDR3 region has the DNA TGTGCCAGCAGCCCTGGACAAGCCCTTACCTACGAGCAGTACTTC. This sequence encodes CASSPGQALTYEQYF. The J gene is TRBJ2-7, the V gene TRBV6-5; a possible D gene is TRBD1 (5 bases). The CDR3 totals 15 residues. Between the trimmed V and J ends, which lost 6 bases and 2 bases, there was a span of 17 bases. Germline lookup yields CDR1 MNHEY and CDR2 SVGAGI.

The chain has TRBV5-6 and TRBJ2-5; 10 nucleotides match TRBD1. The V gene end was trimmed by 3 bases and the J gene end by 2 bases; junction bases not matched to a gene: 4. This CDR3 comprises 15 residues. CDR1 is SGHDT and CDR2 is YYEEEE in the germline V gene. The CDR3 spells CASSSGQGEQETQYF. In DNA form, the CDR3 reads TGTGCCAGCAGCTCAGGACAGGGGGAGCAAGAGACCCAGTACTTC.

The J gene is TRBJ2-2, the V gene TRBV9; no clear D gene. This CDR3 contains 14 residues. CDR1 SGDLS and CDR2 YYNGEE come from the germline V gene. Trimming took 3 bases from V and 0 from J, leaving 6 bases between them. The CDR3 DNA reads as TGTGCCAGCAGCGCATCTACGAACACCGGGGAGCTGTTTTTT. It encodes CASSASTNTGELFF.

The V and J genes are TRBV6-4 and TRBJ2-3; 10 bases are a match to TRBD2. The germline CDR1 and CDR2 sequences are MRHNA and SNTAGT. V gave up 3 bases and J gave up 4 bases; unmatched junction bases: 13. The CDR3 is 18 residues long. CDR3: CASSDLPIAGGTSDTQYF. As DNA, the CDR3 is TGTGCCAGCAGTGATCTCCCTATAGCGGGAGGAACGTCAGATACGCAGTATTTT.

The V gene is TRBV5-1, the J gene TRBJ2-3; a possible D gene is TRBD2 (5 bases). CDR3 length: 15 residues. Trimming took 0 bases from V and 4 from J, leaving 12 bases between them. Germline CDR1 is SGHRS and CDR2 is YFSETQ. The CDR3 sequence is CASSLVQTGADTQYF. The CDR3 DNA sequence: TGCGCCAGCAGCTTGGTACAAACCGGGGCAGATACGCAGTATTTT.

This clone has only a few counts. The rearrangement uses TRBV28 and TRBJ2-7; no clear D gene. There are 13 residues in the CDR3. The V end lost 2 bases, the J end lost 4 bases, and 9 bases lay between the germline ends. Germline V lookup: CDR1 MDHEN, CDR2 SYDVKM. Here the CDR3 reads CASSLPSPYEQYF. CDR3 nucleotides: TGTGCCAGCAGTTTACCCTCCCCGTACGAGCAGTACTTC.

V is TRBV18 and J is TRBJ2-7, with D uncertain. This CDR3 has 15 amino acids. Germline CDR1 is KGHSH and CDR2 is LQKENI. Trimming left V 6 bases short and J 2 bases short, with 17 bases between. CDR3 in DNA: TGTGCCAGCTCGCTTGCCGGTGTTTCAACCTACGAGCAGTACTTC. Translated, it gives CASSLAGVSTYEQYF.

This chain connects TRBV7-9 to TRBJ1-1; 7 bases line up with TRBD1. Germline V CDR1 and CDR2: SEHNR, FQNEAQ (reference sequence). CDR3 length: 16 residues. The V and J ends lost 1 base and 1 base, in that order; junction bases with no gene match: 6. CDR3 in amino acids: CASSLEGATPNTEAFF. In DNA, the CDR3 is TGTGCCAGCAGCTTAGAGGGGGCGACACCGAACACTGAAGCTTTCTTT.

The chain is built from TRBV30 and TRBJ1-4; D remains unclear. The CDR3 loop spans 12 amino acids. Germline values: CDR1 GTSNPN, CDR2 SVGIG (reference sequence). Trimming took 0 bases from V and 8 from J, leaving 7 bases between them. The CDR3 loop is CAWSVLREKLFF. The DNA of the CDR3 is TGTGCCTGGAGTGTACTAAGGGAAAAACTGTTTTTT.

This clone was seen once. This chain links TRBV15 with TRBJ2-3; no clear D gene. CDR3 length equals 15 residues. The V and J ends lost 5 bases and 4 bases respectively, with 16 bases between them. CDR1 is LNHNV and CDR2 is YYDKDF in the germline V gene (reference sequence). The CDR3 is CATSGSQFPSDTQYF. CDR3 bases: TGTGCCACCAGCGGGTCCCAGTTCCCTTCAGATACGCAGTATTTT. The complete variable domain, with remaining parts taken from reference TRBV15 and TRBJ2-3, reads DAMVIQNPRYQVTQFGKPVTLSCSQTLNHNVMYWYQQKSSQAPKLLFHYYDKDFNNEADTPDNFQSRRPNTSFCFLDIRSPGLGDTAMYLCATSGSQFPSDTQYFGPGTRLTVL.

V usage is TRBV5-4 and J usage is TRBJ1-1, with D unresolved. Germline values: CDR1 SGHNT, CDR2 YYREEE (reference sequence). The CDR3 has 14 residues. V lost 1 base and J 2 bases, leaving 9 bases between the germline ends. The CDR3 nucleotides read TGTGCCAGCAGCTTGAAAAGCGGTAACACTGAAGCTTTCTTT. It is translated as CASSLKSGNTEAFF.

The V call is TRBV7-9, the J call TRBJ1-1; D is ambiguous. The V end was cut by 2 bases, the J end by 12 bases, with 10 bases between. This CDR3 is built from 11 residues. In germline, CDR1 is SEHNR, CDR2 FQNEAQ (reference sequence). The CDR3 region has the DNA TGTGCCAGCAGCTTAACCGGGGTTCCTTTCTTT. This gives the protein CASSLTGVPFF. Drawing the rest from reference TRBV7-9 and TRBJ1-1, the complete variable domain is DTGVSQNPRHKITKRGQNVTFRCDPISEHNRLYWYRQTLGQGPEFLTYFQNEAQLEKSRLLSDRFSAERPKGSFSTLEIQRTEQGDSAMYLCASSLTGVPFFGQGTRLTVV.

This clone was recorded only once. The chain combines TRBV7-9 with TRBJ2-7, with 13 bases matching TRBD2. V shed 2 bases, J shed 2 bases, and the junction held 3 bases outside the gene matches. CDR1 SEHNR and CDR2 FQNEAQ come from the germline V gene (reference sequence). This CDR3 has 16 residues. The CDR3 spells CASSLTGTSGAYEQYF. The DNA for the CDR3 is TGTGCCAGCAGCTTAACAGGGACTAGCGGGGCCTACGAGCAGTACTTC.

The gene calls are TRBV5-1 and TRBJ1-1; no clear D gene. V lost 1 base and J lost 1, with 11 bases in between. This CDR3 spans 15 amino acids. The V gene's germline CDR1 is SGHRS and CDR2 YFSETQ. The CDR3 sequence is CASSLMSSTNTEAFF. Here the CDR3 DNA reads TGCGCCAGCAGCTTGATGAGTTCTACGAACACTGAAGCTTTCTTT.

The chain employs TRBV19 and TRBJ1-1; D is unclear. V was shortened by 4 bases and J by 7 bases, with 13 bases between the two germline ends. The CDR3 totals 13 residues. Germline V gene data show CDR1 as LNHDA and CDR2 as SQIVND (reference sequence). The CDR3 nucleotides read TGTGCCAGTAGTACCGGGTTGGTCGGTGAAGCTTTCTTT. Amino acid sequence: CASSTGLVGEAFF.

The V call is TRBV10-3, the J call TRBJ2-3; 7 bases are shared with TRBD1. Germline values: CDR1 ENHRY, CDR2 SYGVKD. Trimming cost V 8 bases and J 4 bases; bases outside gene matches: 0. The CDR3 covers 11 residues. The CDR3 sequence: CAIGQADTQYF. Written as DNA, the CDR3 is TGTGCCATCGGACAGGCAGATACGCAGTATTTT.

This rearrangement joins TRBV7-8 to TRBJ2-3; TRBD1 or TRBD2 may be the D gene (5 bases each). The CDR3 covers 15 residues. V lost 2 bases, J lost 2 bases, and 11 bases lay in between. Per the germline V gene, CDR1 is SGHVS and CDR2 is FQNEAQ. The CDR3 DNA reads as TGTGCCAGCAGCTTATTGCAGGGACCCACAGATACGCAGTATTTT. The encoded protein is CASSLLQGPTDTQYF.

V usage is TRBV28 and J usage is TRBJ2-3; no definite D call. Germline-derived CDR1 and CDR2 are MDHEN and SYDVKM. Trimming removed 1 base at V and 4 bases at J, with 9 bases between. This CDR3 has 14 amino acids. The CDR3 here is CASSLYELPDTQYF. Here the CDR3 DNA reads TGTGCCAGCAGTTTATATGAGTTACCAGATACGCAGTATTTT.

The chain has TRBV2 and TRBJ1-1; D perhaps matches TRBD1 (6 bases). V was trimmed by 9 bases and J by 3 bases, leaving 17 bases between them. This CDR3 spans 14 amino acids. Germline CDR1 reads SNHLY; CDR2 reads FYNNEI. The CDR3 nucleotides are TGTGCCAGTCATTGGGGGCTGAGGGACACTGAAGCTTTCTTT. Amino acid sequence: CASHWGLRDTEAFF.

The chain carries TRBV7-2 and TRBJ2-1, with D perhaps TRBD2 (6 bases). CDR1 and CDR2 from the germline V gene are SGHTA and FQGNSA. Trimming removed 5 bases from V and 12 bases from J, with 17 bases in between. The CDR3 loop spans 13 amino acids. The chain's CDR3 is CASSTRGGTGQFF. The CDR3 DNA follows: TGTGCCAGCAGCACCCGAGGCGGGACTGGGCAGTTCTTC.

This rearrangement joins TRBV7-2 to TRBJ2-1; TRBD2 matches 8 bases. The length of the CDR3 is 14 residues. From germline, CDR1 is SGHTA and CDR2 FQGNSA. J gave up 4 bases and V 6 bases, and 5 bases lay outside the gene matches. CDR3 loop: CASSELAAYNEQFF. The CDR3 region has the DNA TGTGCCAGCAGTGAACTAGCGGCATACAATGAGCAGTTCTTC.

This clone was observed once. The chain recombines TRBV5-6 with TRBJ2-3; perhaps TRBD2 as D (7 bases). CDR3 length: 16 amino acids. CDR1 SGHDT and CDR2 YYEEEE come from the germline V gene. Trimming left V 6 bases short and J 0 bases short, with 17 bases between. The CDR3 DNA reads TGTGCCAGCACCCGGGGGGCGGAGTGGAGCACAGATACGCAGTATTTT. It codes for CASTRGAEWSTDTQYF.

The J gene is TRBJ1-1, the V gene TRBV5-1; D perhaps matches TRBD1 (5 bases). Germline V lookup: CDR1 SGHRS, CDR2 YFSETQ. The CDR3 spans 15 residues. The germline V and J ends were trimmed by 4 bases and 2 bases, with 15 bases remaining between them. The DNA for the CDR3 is TGCGCCAGCAGCCTGGACACAGATCAAAACACTGAAGCTTTCTTT. This translates into CASSLDTDQNTEAFF.

The chain combines TRBV5-1 with TRBJ2-3, with 11 bases that match TRBD1. Germline trimming cut 0 bases from V and 5 bases from J; bases unmatched to any gene: 8. There are 17 residues in the CDR3. Germline V gene sequence: CDR1 SGHRS, CDR2 YFSETQ. DNA for the CDR3: TGCGCCAGCAGCTTGGCCGGAGGGACAGGGGGGGAAGATACGCAGTATTTT. Protein sequence: CASSLAGGTGGEDTQYF.

The gene calls are TRBV5-4 and TRBJ2-7, with TRBD1 identical over 7 bases. Unmatched junction bases numbered 14, after V lost 3 bases and J lost 5 bases. The CDR3 extends over 16 amino acids. Per the germline V gene, CDR1 is SGHNT and CDR2 is YYREEE (reference sequence). The CDR3 protein is CASSYLGGAESNEQYF. The CDR3 bases are TGTGCCAGCAGCTACCTAGGGGGCGCGGAGTCAAACGAGCAGTACTTC.